This TCR beta chain was sequenced in a study of cytomegalovirus exposure and HLA in healthy donors. The CDR3 covers 16 residues. The data were produced by immunoSEQ multiplex PCR, yet TCRdb's version contains in-frame clones alone and is incomplete. The sample yields fewer than 120,000 clones, 89% seen once. Sequenced input: PBMCs. This rearrangement joins TRBV12-2 to TRBJ2-2; TRBD1, the table's D call, was not compared with the DNA. TRBV12-2 is assigned pseudogene status. This receptor was identified in a woman under 30 in good health and CMV-seronegative. The chain's CDR3 is CASRSWDRVFTGELFF. In DNA, the CDR3 is TGTGCAAGTCGCTCCTGGGACAGGGTCTTCACCGGGGAGCTGTTTTTT.